The clone carrying this T cell receptor (beta chain) was found many times. The antigen is unknown. This record belongs to a study of T-cell reconstitution after alpha-beta-depleted transplantation in children. Study findings and constraints: Reportedly, only several hundred clones from non-depleted graft cells drove alpha-beta T-cell counts at about two months. Where some patients showed high TCRbeta diversity at day 60, it came from recipient T cells and thymic progenitors that had survived. Most T-cell counts and diversity one year after the transplant came from T cells that were newly produced.

Unique molecular identifiers were incorporated into the prepared TCRbeta library. TCRdb reprocessed the PCR reads with MiXCR, giving one entry per CDR3 protein. The data contain 7,000 to 9,500 distinct CDR3 sequences, 17% of them singletons. This TCR was sampled from a girl in the first two years of life who had a stem cell transplant for combined immunodeficiency, so the T cells may come from the graft donor. The material sequenced was PBMCs, mostly from graft donor cells, taken 60 days after TCRalphabeta/CD19-depleted stem cell transplant.

The CDR3 DNA reads as TGCAGCGCTGGTTCCGGCTACAATGAGCAGTTCTTC. It encodes CSAGSGYNEQFF. The chain uses TRBV29-1 and TRBJ2-1; D call uncertain. V was clipped by 7 bases and J by 3 bases, with 10 bases between them. Per germline, CDR1 SQVTM and CDR2 ANQGSEA. The length of the CDR3 is 12 residues.